A selection of T cell receptor beta chains follows, all from one sample in a study of response to subunit inactivated influenza vaccine. TCRdb processed the RT-PCR reads anew with MiXCR; each CDR3 protein has one entry. Found here are about 480,000 distinct CDR3 sequences, 25% of them singletons; the top ten hold approximately 1.9%. The sequenced sample was CD4+ T cells sorted from PBMCs, obtained around 5 days after vaccination. The receptors derive from a man in his fifties who received an inactivated influenza vaccine. The CDR3 runs from the conserved cysteine through the conserved F or W. Each record gives: clone size, D gene, J gene, V gene, CDR3 protein, CDR3 DNA. The D gene is left open where the match is weak. A clone size is listed for some rows: how often the clone was seen (once, few, many), or a class if it is expanded.

>-|-|TRBJ2-7|TRBV30
CAWKHGPNLYEQYF
TGTGCCTGGAAACACGGCCCAAACCTCTACGAGCAGTACTTC
>-|-|TRBJ2-3|TRBV3-1
CASSQGGSLGPDTQYF
TGTGCCAGCAGCCAAGGCGGATCCCTGGGGCCAGATACGCAGTATTTT
>-|TRBD2|TRBJ2-5|TRBV20-1
CSATGTSGNWETQYF
TGCAGTGCAACCGGGACTAGCGGGAATTGGGAGACCCAGTACTTC
>few|-|TRBJ2-6|TRBV20-1
CSARGGSGANVLTF
TGCAGTGCTAGAGGGGGCTCTGGGGCCAACGTCCTGACTTTC
>-|-|TRBJ2-1|TRBV10-3
CATQGRVDNEQFF
TGTGCCACGCAAGGTAGGGTCGACAATGAGCAGTTCTTC
>few|TRBD2|TRBJ2-1|TRBV5-5
CASSLGLAGPNEQFF
TGTGCCAGCAGCTTGGGTCTAGCGGGACCCAATGAGCAGTTCTTC
>many|TRBD1|TRBJ2-7|TRBV5-1
CASSPGQGSYEQYF
TGCGCCAGCAGCCCGGGACAGGGGTCCTACGAGCAGTACTTC
>-|-|TRBJ2-4|TRBV23-1
CASSQSGPREYF
TGCGCCAGCAGTCAATCGGGACCCCGCGAGTACTTC
>-|-|TRBJ2-3|TRBV11-2
CASSGPTGGSRTDTQYF
TGTGCCAGCAGCGGCCCAACGGGTGGCAGTCGCACAGATACGCAGTATTTT
>-|-|TRBJ2-5|TRBV7-2
CASSRGGGETQYF
TGTGCCAGCAGCCGTGGAGGGGGGGAGACCCAGTACTTC
>many|TRBD2|TRBJ2-5|TRBV4-3
CASSQGLAGGQETQYF
TGCGCCAGCAGCCAAGGTTTAGCGGGAGGGCAAGAGACCCAGTACTTC
>-|-|TRBJ2-5|TRBV20-1
CSARGDGGGETQYF
TGCAGTGCTAGAGGGGACGGTGGGGGAGAGACCCAGTACTTC
>few|TRBD1|TRBJ1-5|TRBV28
CASSTRDRGSGQPQHF
TGTGCCAGCAGTACCCGGGACAGGGGCAGCGGCCAGCCCCAGCATTTT
>-|TRBD1|TRBJ1-1|TRBV6-2/TRBV6-3
CASSADRATEAFF
TGTGCCAGCAGTGCCGACAGGGCGACTGAAGCTTTCTTT
>few|-|TRBJ2-7|TRBV20-1
CSARREIRDEQYF
TGCAGTGCTAGAAGAGAAATCAGGGACGAGCAGTACTTC
>once|TRBD2|TRBJ2-5|TRBV4-1
CASSPRASGDKETQDF
TGCGCCAGCAGCCCAAGGGCTAGCGGGGATAAAGAGACCCAGGACTTC
>-|-|TRBJ2-7|TRBV6-1
CASSEVDAEQYF
TGTGCCAGCAGTGAAGTGGACGCGGAGCAGTACTTC
>few|-|TRBJ2-3|TRBV20-1
CSARDLKRGTDTQYF
TGCAGTGCTAGAGATCTCAAGCGGGGCACAGATACGCAGTATTTT
>-|-|TRBJ2-3|TRBV6-2/TRBV6-3
CASSPRGTEISTQYF
TGTGCCAGCAGTCCTAGGGGGACCGAGATTAGTACGCAGTATTTT
>-|TRBD1|TRBJ2-4|TRBV10-3
CAISESGQGMGNIQYF
TGTGCCATCAGTGAGTCGGGACAGGGGATGGGAAACATTCAGTACTTC
>-|TRBD2|TRBJ2-5|TRBV7-2
CASSLMTSGSRTQYF
TGTGCCAGCAGCCTAATGACTAGCGGGAGTCGAACCCAGTACTTC
>-|-|TRBJ2-5|TRBV4-3
CASSQGPMKTQYF
TGCGCCAGCAGCCAAGGGCCCATGAAGACCCAGTACTTC
>-|-|TRBJ2-1|TRBV21-1
CASTNGGTSGSYNEQFF
TGTGCCAGCACCAATGGAGGGACTAGCGGGAGTTACAATGAGCAGTTCTTC
>few|-|TRBJ1-6|TRBV4-1
CASSQVAGGGSPLHF
TGCGCCAGCAGCCAAGTCGCGGGGGGCGGCTCACCCCTCCACTTT